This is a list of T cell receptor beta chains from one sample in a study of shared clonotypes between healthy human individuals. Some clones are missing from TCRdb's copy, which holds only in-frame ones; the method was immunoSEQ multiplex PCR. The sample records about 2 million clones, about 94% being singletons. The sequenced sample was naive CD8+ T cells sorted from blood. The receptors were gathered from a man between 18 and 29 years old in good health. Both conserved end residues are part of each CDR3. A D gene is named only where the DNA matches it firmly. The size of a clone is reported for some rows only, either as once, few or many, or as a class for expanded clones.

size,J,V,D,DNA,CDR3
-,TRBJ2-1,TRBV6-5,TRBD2,TGTGCCAGCAGTTACGGGACTAGCGGCTACAATGAGCAGTTCTTC,CASSYGTSGYNEQFF
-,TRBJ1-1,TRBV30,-,TGTGCCTGGAGTGTAACTGGGTCTGAAGCTTTCTTT,CAWSVTGSEAFF
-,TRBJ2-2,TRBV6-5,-,TGTGCCAGCAGTTACTCGAAGACAGGGAACACCGGGGAGCTGTTTTTT,CASSYSKTGNTGELFF
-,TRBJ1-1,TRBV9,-,TGTGCCAGCAGCCTTGGGGCCGGCACTGAAGCTTTCTTT,CASSLGAGTEAFF
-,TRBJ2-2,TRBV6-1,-,TGTGCCAGCAGTGAAGATGTGGTCAGGGAAGGGGCCGGGGAGCTGTTTTTT,CASSEDVVREGAGELFF
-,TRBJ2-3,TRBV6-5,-,TGTGCCAGCGGGGGATACACAGATACGCAGTATTTT,CASGGYTDTQYF
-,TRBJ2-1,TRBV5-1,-,TGCGCCAGCAGCTTAGGGACGGGCTCCTACAATGAGCAGTTCTTC,CASSLGTGSYNEQFF
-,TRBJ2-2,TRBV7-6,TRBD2,TGTGCCAGCAGCTTAGTAGCGGGGCGGGGCACCGGGGAGCTGTTTTTT,CASSLVAGRGTGELFF
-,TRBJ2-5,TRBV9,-,TGTGCCAGCAGCGTGACGACCCGACCGGAGACCCAGTACTTC,CASSVTTRPETQYF
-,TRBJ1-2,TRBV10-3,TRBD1,TGTGCCATCAGTTTAGACAGGGGGGAGGATGGCTACACCTTC,CAISLDRGEDGYTF
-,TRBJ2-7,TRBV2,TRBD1,TGTGCCAGCCGATCGATTGGGACAGGGGGGGACGAGCAGTACTTC,CASRSIGTGGDEQYF
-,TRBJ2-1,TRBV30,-,TGTGCCTCCCTAAGGGCTACTTCCAACAATGAGCAGTTCTTC,CASLRATSNNEQFF
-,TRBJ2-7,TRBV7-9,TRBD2,TGTGCCAGCAGCCCCCTGGGACTAGCGGGAATCGGCGAGCAGTACTTC,CASSPLGLAGIGEQYF
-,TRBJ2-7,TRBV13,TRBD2,TGTGCCAGCAGCTCAACGGGACTAGCGGGATTCAACGAGCAGTACTTC,CASSSTGLAGFNEQYF
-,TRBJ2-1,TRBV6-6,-,TGTGCCAGCAGCCCCTCAAATGAGCAGTTCTTC,CASSPSNEQFF
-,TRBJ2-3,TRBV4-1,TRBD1,TGCGCCAGCAGCCAAGATGATAGCCAAGGGACAGAGGCCCGCACAGATACGCAGTATTTT,CASSQDDSQGTEARTDTQYF
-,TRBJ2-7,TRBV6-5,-,TGTGCCAGCAGTTACTCATCCCAGGGTAGGGTCGAGCAGTACTTC,CASSYSSQGRVEQYF
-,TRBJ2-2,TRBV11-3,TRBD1,TGTGCCAGCAGCAAATGGACAGGGGGAGCCACCGGGGAGCTGTTTTTT,CASSKWTGGATGELFF
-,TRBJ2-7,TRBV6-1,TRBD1,TGTGCCAGCAGTGAGGACAGGGGATGGAACGAGCAGTACTTC,CASSEDRGWNEQYF
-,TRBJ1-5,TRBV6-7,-,TGTGCCAGCAGCCATCTCGAAGGCAGGGTGTTTGGCAATCAGCCCCAGCATTTT,CASSHLEGRVFGNQPQHF
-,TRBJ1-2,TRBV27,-,TGTGCCAGCAGTTTCCCCTATAGTAGGGGTTATGGCTACACCTTC,CASSFPYSRGYGYTF
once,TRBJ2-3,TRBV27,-,TGTGCCGGGGGCAACAGTCCAGATACGCAGTATTTT,CAGGNSPDTQYF
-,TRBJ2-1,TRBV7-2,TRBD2,TGTGCCAGCAGCTCCGCTAGCGGGGAGGCCAATGAGCAGTTCTTC,CASSSASGEANEQFF
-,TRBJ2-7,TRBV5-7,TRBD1,TGTGCCAGCAGCTTGCCCCGGGACAGGGAGACCTACGAGCAGTACTTC,CASSLPRDRETYEQYF
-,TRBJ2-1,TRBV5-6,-,TGTGCCAGCAGTTATACAGGGCCTCGCTCCTACAATGAGCAGTTCTTC,CASSYTGPRSYNEQFF
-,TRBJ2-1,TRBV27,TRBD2,TGTGCCAGCAGTTTACTAGCGGGAGGCCCCTACAATGAGCAGTTCTTC,CASSLLAGGPYNEQFF
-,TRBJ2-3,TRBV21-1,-,TGTGCCAGCAGCGCGACAGGGGTGCCAGATACGCAGTATTTT,CASSATGVPDTQYF
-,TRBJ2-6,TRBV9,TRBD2,TGTGCCAGCAGCCCTTGGGCTAGCGGGGGGCAATACTCTGGGGCCAACGTCCTGACTTTC,CASSPWASGGQYSGANVLTF
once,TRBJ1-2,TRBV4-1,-,TGCGCCAGCAGCCAATCGGGATCCAAGGGACTTAACTATGGCTACACCTTC,CASSQSGSKGLNYGYTF
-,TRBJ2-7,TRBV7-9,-,TGTGCCAGCAGCTTAGCCCTGAAATACTACGAGCAGTACTTC,CASSLALKYYEQYF
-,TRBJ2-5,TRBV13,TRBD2,TGTGCCAGCAGCAAGACTAGCGGCCGCCAAGAGACCCAGTACTTC,CASSKTSGRQETQYF
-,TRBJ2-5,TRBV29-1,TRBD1,TGCAGCGTTGAAGATCCCGACAGGGGTGAGACCCAGTACTTC,CSVEDPDRGETQYF